This is a list of T cell receptor beta chains from one sample in a study of CD8+CD57+ T cells in acquired aplastic anemia. TCRdb redid the calling of the reads with MiXCR, one entry per CDR3 protein. The profile covers under 350,000 distinct CDR3 sequences, with approximately 60% appearing a single time and around 1.3% taken by the ten largest. Input material: sorted CD4+, CD8+, or CD8+CD57+ T cells (not recorded which) from PBMCs. The receptors derive from a human donor with aplastic anemia. Both conserved end residues are part of each CDR3. A D gene is named only where the DNA matches it firmly. Rows give clone size only sometimes, using once, few, many, or a class for an expanded clone.

NA	TRBV13	TRBJ1-3	NA	TGTGCCAGCAGCCCCCAGCACACCATATATTTT	CASSPQHTIYF
few	TRBV19	TRBJ2-2	TRBD1	TGTGCCAGTAGCCTCGGGACAGGGGTCACCGGGGAGCTGTTTTTT	CASSLGTGVTGELFF
NA	TRBV5-1	TRBJ2-6	NA	TGCGCCAGCAGCTTGGTGGGGAGCTCTGGTGCCAACGTCCTGGCTTTC	CASSLVGSSGANVLAF
NA	TRBV12-3/TRBV12-4	TRBJ2-7	TRBD2	TGTGCCAGCAGGCGGGGACTAGCGGGATTTGAGCAGTACTTC	CASRRGLAGFEQYF
NA	TRBV15	TRBJ2-3	TRBD2	TGTGCCACCAGCAATCCTCTACTAGCGAACGCAGATACGCAGTATTTT	CATSNPLLANADTQYF
NA	TRBV7-9	TRBJ1-6	NA	TGTGCCAGCAGCGCGAGCGGGGGGGCATGGGTTCGTTCAAGTAGCCACTTT	CASSASGGAWVRSSSHF
many	TRBV5-1	TRBJ2-2	NA	TGCGCCAGCAGCTTCGGGTACGGGACCGGGGAGCTGTTTTTT	CASSFGYGTGELFF
once	TRBV30	TRBJ2-5	TRBD2	TGTGCCTCCACGGGCGGGAGTGGTTTGGAGACCCAGTACTTC	CASTGGSGLETQYF
NA	TRBV25-1	TRBJ2-3	TRBD2	TGTGCCAGCGGCCTACAGCGCTCTAGCGGGAGGACAGATACGCAGTATTTT	CASGLQRSSGRTDTQYF
NA	TRBV24-1	TRBJ2-2	NA	TGTGCCACCAGTGATTCCCAAGAGACAGGTCAAACCGGGGAGCTGTTTTTT	CATSDSQETGQTGELFF
NA	TRBV2	TRBJ2-3	TRBD2	TGTGCCAGCCCCCTATTAGCGGGAGGGAGCACAGATGCGCAGTATTTT	CASPLLAGGSTDAQYF
NA	TRBV9	TRBJ2-1	NA	TGTGCCAGCAGCGTAGGGGGCCATAATGAGCAGTTCTTC	CASSVGGHNEQFF
NA	TRBV20-1	TRBJ2-2	NA	TGCAGTGCTAGAGATTACAGGGAGCTGTTTTTT	CSARDYRELFF
NA	TRBV20-1	TRBJ2-1	NA	TGCAGTGCTGGAGGGCAGTTCTTC	CSAGGQFF
once	TRBV20-1	TRBJ1-4	TRBD1	TGCAGTGCCGCGAGGGACAGGGAGGTTCGACTGTTTTTT	CSAARDREVRLFF
many	TRBV19	TRBJ1-3	TRBD1	TGTGCCAGTATACCGACAGGGCCCTCTGGAAACACCATATATTTT	CASIPTGPSGNTIYF
once	TRBV24-1	TRBJ1-2	NA	TGTGCCACCAGTGATTTCACGGGCTACACCTTC	CATSDFTGYTF
many	TRBV5-4	TRBJ2-4	NA	TGTGCCAGCAGCTCTGGGACGGGAAAAAACATTCAGTACTTC	CASSSGTGKNIQYF
NA	TRBV7-4	TRBJ1-6	TRBD1	TGTGCCAGCAGGAGGACAGGGGGGAATTCACCCCTCCACTTT	CASRRTGGNSPLHF
NA	TRBV20-1	TRBJ1-1	NA	TGCAGTGCTAGCGGGGAGGACAGCAAACTGAACACTGAAGCTTTCTTT	CSASGEDSKLNTEAFF
few	TRBV20-1	TRBJ2-1	TRBD2	TGCAGTGCTAGGGTAGCGGGGGGCCGAAGTGACGGCAATGAGCAGTTCTTC	CSARVAGGRSDGNEQFF
NA	TRBV29-1	TRBJ2-7	TRBD1	TGCAGCGCTCACCGGGACAGGGCCTACGAGCAGTACTTC	CSAHRDRAYEQYF
NA	TRBV24-1	TRBJ2-1	TRBD1	TGTGCCACCAGTGATCCGGGACAGGGTTCGGATGAGCAGTTCTTC	CATSDPGQGSDEQFF
NA	TRBV9	TRBJ2-6	NA	TGTGCCAGCAGCGTAGGAAGGGGCTCTGGGGCCAACGTCCTGACTTTC	CASSVGRGSGANVLTF
few	TRBV7-6	TRBJ2-5	NA	TGTGCCAGCAGCTCGTTGGCCCAAGAGACCCAGTACTTC	CASSSLAQETQYF
once	TRBV5-1	TRBJ2-7	TRBD2	TGCGCCAGCAGCCTCCTAGCGGGAGTAGCCGAGCAGTACTTC	CASSLLAGVAEQYF
few	TRBV6-2/TRBV6-3	TRBJ1-6	NA	TGTGCCAGCAGTTCGATCAGAGGCCCCAATTCACCCCTCCACTTT	CASSSIRGPNSPLHF
NA	TRBV10-3	TRBJ2-7	TRBD2	TGTGCCATCAGTGAGCCCTCGGGAGGGTCCTACGAGCAGTACTTC	CAISEPSGGSYEQYF
many	TRBV7-3	TRBJ1-5	NA	TGTGCCAGCAGCTTAGAGTACAATCAGCCCCAGCATTTT	CASSLEYNQPQHF
NA	TRBV7-3	TRBJ2-3	TRBD2	TGTGCCAGCAGCTACCGGACTAGCGGGAGAGATACGCAGTATTTT	CASSYRTSGRDTQYF